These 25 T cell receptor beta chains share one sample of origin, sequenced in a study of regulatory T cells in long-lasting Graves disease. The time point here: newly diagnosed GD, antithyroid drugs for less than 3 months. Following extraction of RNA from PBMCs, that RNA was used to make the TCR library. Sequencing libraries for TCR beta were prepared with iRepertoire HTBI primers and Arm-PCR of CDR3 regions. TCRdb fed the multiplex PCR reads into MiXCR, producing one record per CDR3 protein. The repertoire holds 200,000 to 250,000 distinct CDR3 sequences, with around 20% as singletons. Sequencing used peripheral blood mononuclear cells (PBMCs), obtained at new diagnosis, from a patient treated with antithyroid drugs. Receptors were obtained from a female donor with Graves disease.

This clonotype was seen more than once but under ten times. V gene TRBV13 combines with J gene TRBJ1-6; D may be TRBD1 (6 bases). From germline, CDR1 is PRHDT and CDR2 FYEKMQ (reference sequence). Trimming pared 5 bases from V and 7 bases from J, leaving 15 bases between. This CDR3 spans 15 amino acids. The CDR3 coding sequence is TGTGCCAGCAGCCGATCCGGGGGGCTGAATTCACCCCTCCACTTT. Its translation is CASSRSGGLNSPLHF.

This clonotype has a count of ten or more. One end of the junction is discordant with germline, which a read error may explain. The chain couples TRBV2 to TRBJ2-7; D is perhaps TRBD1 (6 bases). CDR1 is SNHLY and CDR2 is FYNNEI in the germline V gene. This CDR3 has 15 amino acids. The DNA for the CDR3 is TGTGCCAGCAGGGAAGGGACACAAAATATTTACGAGCAGTACTTC. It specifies CASREGTQNIYEQYF.

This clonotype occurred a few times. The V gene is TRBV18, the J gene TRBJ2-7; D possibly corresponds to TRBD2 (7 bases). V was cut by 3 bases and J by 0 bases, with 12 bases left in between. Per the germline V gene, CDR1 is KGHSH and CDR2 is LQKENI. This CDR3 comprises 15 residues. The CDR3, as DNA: TGTGCCAGCTCACCGCGGGGGCCCCACTCCTACGAGCAGTACTTC. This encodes CASSPRGPHSYEQYF.

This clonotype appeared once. The CDR3 nucleotides read TGTGCCAGCGGTATTTCCCACGAGCAGTACTTC. As protein: CASGISHEQYF. The V call is TRBV28, the J call TRBJ2-7; D not certain. The germline gives CDR1 MDHEN, CDR2 SYDVKM. Trimming pared 8 bases from V and 5 bases from J, leaving 10 bases between. The CDR3 has 11 amino acids.

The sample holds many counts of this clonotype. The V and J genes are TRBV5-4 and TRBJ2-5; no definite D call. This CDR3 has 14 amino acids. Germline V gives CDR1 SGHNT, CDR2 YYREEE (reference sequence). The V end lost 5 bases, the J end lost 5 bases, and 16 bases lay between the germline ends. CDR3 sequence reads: CASRRVNEEETQYF. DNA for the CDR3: TGTGCCAGCAGAAGGGTCAATGAGGAGGAGACCCAGTACTTC.

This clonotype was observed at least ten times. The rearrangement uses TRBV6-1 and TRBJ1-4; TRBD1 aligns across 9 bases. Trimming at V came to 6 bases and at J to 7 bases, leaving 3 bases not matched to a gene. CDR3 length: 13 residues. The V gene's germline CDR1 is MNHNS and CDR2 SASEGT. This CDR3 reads CASSPDRGEKLFF. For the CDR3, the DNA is TGTGCCAGCAGCCCGGACAGGGGTGAAAAACTGTTTTTT.

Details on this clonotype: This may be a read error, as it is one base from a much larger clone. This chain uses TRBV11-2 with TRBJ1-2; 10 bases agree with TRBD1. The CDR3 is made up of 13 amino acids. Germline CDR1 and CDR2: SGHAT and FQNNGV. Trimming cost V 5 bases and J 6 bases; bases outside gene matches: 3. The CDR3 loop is CASSRGTGDGYTF. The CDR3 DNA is TGTGCCAGCAGCCGCGGGACAGGGGATGGCTACACCTTC. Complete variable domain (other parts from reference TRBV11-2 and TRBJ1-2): EAGVAQSPRYKIIEKRQSVAFWCNPISGHATLYWYQQILGQGPKLLIQFQNNGVVDDSQLPKDRFSAERLKGVDSTLKIQPAKLEDSAVYLCASSRGTGDGYTFGSGTRLTVV.

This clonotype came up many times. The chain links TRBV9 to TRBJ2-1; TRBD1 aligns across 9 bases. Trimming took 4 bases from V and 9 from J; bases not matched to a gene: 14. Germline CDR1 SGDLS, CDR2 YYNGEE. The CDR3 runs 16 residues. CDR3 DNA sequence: TGTGCCAGCAGCCAATCCGGGACAGGGTTCGAAGGTGAGCAGTTCTTC. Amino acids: CASSQSGTGFEGEQFF.

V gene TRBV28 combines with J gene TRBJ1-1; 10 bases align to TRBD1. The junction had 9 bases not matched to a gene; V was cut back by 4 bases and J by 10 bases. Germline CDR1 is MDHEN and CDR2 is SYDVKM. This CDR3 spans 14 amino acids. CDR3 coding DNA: TGTGCCAGCAGTTATGACGACAGGGGGCCTAGAGCTTTCTTT. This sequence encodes CASSYDDRGPRAFF.

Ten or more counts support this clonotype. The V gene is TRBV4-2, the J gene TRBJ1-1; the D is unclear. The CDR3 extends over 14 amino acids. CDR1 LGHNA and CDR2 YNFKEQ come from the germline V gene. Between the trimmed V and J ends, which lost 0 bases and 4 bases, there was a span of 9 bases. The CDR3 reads CASSQDMHGTEAFF. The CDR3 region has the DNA TGTGCCAGCAGCCAAGATATGCATGGCACTGAAGCTTTCTTT.

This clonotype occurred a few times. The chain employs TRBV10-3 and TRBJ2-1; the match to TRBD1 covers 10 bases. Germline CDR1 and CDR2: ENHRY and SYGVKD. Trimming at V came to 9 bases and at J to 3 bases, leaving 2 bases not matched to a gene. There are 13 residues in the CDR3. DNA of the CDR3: TGTGCCATATGGACAGGGGGCTACAATGAGCAGTTCTTC. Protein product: CAIWTGGYNEQFF.

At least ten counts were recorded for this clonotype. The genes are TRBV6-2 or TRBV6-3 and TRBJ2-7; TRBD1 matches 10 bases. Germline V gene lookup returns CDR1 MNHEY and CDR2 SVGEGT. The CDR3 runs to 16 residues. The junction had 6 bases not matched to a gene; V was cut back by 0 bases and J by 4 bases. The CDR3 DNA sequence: TGTGCCAGCAGTTACTCGTGGGGACAGGGGATTTACGAGCAGTACTTC. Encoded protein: CASSYSWGQGIYEQYF.

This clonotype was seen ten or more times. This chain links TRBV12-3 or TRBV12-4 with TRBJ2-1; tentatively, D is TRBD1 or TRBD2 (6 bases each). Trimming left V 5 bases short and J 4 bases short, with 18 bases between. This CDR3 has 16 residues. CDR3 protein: CASSPPGVRGYNEQFF. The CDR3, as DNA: TGTGCCAGCAGTCCCCCAGGGGTCCGGGGGTACAATGAGCAGTTCTTC.

CDR3 amino acids: CASSPGRAGSEKLFF. CDR3 DNA: TGTGCCAGCAGCCCAGGGAGGGCTGGAAGCGAAAAACTGTTTTTT. The chain links TRBV13 to TRBJ1-4; tentative D call: TRBD1 (5 bases). Trimming stripped 5 bases from V and 8 bases from J, with 18 bases between. The germline gives CDR1 PRHDT, CDR2 FYEKMQ (reference sequence). The CDR3 totals 15 residues.

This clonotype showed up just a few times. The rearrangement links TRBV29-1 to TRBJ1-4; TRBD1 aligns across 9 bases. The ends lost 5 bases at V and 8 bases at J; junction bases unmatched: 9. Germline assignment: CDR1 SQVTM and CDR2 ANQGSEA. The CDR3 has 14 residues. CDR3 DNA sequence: TGCAGCGTTTCTACAGGGGGCAGATTAGAAAAACTGTTTTTT. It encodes CSVSTGGRLEKLFF.

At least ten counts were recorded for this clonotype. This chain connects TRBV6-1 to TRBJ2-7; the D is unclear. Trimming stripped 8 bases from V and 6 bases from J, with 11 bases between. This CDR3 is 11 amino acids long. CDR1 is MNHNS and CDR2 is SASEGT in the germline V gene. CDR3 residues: CASGDFSEQYF. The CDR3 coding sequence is TGTGCCAGCGGAGACTTTAGCGAGCAGTACTTC.

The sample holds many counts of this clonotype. Here the CDR3 DNA reads TGTGCCAGCTCACCCTCCTTGAACAGGGCCTATGGCTACACCTTC. Protein: CASSPSLNRAYGYTF. The rearrangement uses TRBV18 and TRBJ1-2; tentative D call: TRBD1 (6 bases). The V and J ends lost 3 bases and 4 bases respectively, with 15 bases between them. Germline V lookup: CDR1 KGHSH, CDR2 LQKENI. This CDR3 contains 15 residues. Full variable domain (missing parts from reference TRBV18 and TRBJ1-2): NAGVMQNPRHLVRRRGQEARLRCSPMKGHSHVYWYRQLPEEGLKFMVYLQKENIIDESGMPKERFSAEFPKEGPSILRIQQVVRGDSAAYFCASSPSLNRAYGYTFGSGTRLTVV.

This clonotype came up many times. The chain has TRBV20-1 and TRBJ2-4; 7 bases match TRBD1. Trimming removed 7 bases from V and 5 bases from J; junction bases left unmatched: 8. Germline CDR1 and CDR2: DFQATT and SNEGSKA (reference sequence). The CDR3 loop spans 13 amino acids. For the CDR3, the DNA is TGCAGTGTAAGGGGGCAGGGCCAAAACATTCAGTACTTC. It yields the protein CSVRGQGQNIQYF.

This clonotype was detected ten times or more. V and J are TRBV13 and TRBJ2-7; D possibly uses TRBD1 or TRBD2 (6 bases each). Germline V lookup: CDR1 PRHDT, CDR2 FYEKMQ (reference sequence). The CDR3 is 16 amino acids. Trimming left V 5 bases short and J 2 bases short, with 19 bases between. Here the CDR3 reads CASSPGAGTDAYEQYF. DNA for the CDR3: TGTGCCAGCAGCCCGGGGGCGGGGACGGATGCCTACGAGCAGTACTTC.

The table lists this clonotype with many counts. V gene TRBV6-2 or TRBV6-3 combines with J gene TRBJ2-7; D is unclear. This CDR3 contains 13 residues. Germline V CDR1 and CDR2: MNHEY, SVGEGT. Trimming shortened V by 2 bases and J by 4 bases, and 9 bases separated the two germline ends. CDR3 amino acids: CASSYPNSYEQYF. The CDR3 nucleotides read TGTGCCAGCAGTTACCCGAACTCTTACGAGCAGTACTTC.

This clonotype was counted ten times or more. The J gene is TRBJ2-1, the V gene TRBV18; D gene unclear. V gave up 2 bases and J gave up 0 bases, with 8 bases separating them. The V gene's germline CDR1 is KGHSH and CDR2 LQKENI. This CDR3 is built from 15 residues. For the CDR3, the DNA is TGTGCCAGCTCACCAAGGCAGAGCTCCTACAATGAGCAGTTCTTC. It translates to CASSPRQSSYNEQFF.

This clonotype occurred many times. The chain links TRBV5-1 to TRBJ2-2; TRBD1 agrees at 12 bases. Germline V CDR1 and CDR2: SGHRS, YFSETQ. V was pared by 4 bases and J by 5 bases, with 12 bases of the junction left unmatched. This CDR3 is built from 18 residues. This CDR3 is CASSLTRDRGHGTGELFF. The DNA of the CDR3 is TGCGCCAGCAGCCTCACGAGGGACAGGGGGCACGGAACCGGGGAGCTGTTTTTT.

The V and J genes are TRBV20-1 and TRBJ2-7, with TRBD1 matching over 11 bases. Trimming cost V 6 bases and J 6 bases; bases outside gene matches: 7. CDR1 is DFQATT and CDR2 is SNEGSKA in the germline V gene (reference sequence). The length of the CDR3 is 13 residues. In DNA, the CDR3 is TGCAGTGCAAGGACAGGGGGCTGGGGCGAGCAGTACTTC. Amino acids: CSARTGGWGEQYF.

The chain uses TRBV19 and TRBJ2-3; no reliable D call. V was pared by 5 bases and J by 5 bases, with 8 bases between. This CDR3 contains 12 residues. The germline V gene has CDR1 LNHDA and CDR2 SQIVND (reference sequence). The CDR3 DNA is TGTGCCAGTAGTCTTAACCAAGATACGCAGTATTTT. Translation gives CASSLNQDTQYF.

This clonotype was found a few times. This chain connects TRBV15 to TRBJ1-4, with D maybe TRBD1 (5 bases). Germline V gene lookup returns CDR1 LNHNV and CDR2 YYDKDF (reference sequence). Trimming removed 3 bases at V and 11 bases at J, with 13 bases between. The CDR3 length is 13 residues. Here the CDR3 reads CATSRQGSGKLFF. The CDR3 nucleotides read TGTGCCACCAGCAGGCAGGGTTCGGGGAAACTGTTTTTT.